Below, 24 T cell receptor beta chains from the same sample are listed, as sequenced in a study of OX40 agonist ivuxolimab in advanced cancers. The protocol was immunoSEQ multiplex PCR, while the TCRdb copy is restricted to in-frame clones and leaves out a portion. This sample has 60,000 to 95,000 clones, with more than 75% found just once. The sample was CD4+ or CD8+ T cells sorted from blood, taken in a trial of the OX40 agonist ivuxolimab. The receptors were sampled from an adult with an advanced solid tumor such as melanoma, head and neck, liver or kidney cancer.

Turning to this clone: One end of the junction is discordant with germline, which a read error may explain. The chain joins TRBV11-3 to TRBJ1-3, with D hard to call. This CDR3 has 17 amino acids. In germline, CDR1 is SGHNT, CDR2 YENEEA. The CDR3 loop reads CARSLICHSNSGNTIYF. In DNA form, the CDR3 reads TGTGCCAGAAGCTTGATCTGCCACTCCAACTCTGGAAACACCATATATTTT.

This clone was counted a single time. Here the CDR3 DNA reads TGTGCCAGCTTTACCACGGGCAGGGGGCATTTGGGACTAGCGGGAGTATCGCGCTACAATGAGCAGTTCTTC. This encodes CASFTTGRGHLGLAGVSRYNEQFF. The chain recombines TRBV28 with TRBJ2-1; 14 bases match TRBD2. Per germline, CDR1 MDHEN and CDR2 SYDVKM. With 8 bases clipped from V and 3 bases from J, the junction kept 30 bases outside the gene matches. The CDR3 sequence is 24 residues long.

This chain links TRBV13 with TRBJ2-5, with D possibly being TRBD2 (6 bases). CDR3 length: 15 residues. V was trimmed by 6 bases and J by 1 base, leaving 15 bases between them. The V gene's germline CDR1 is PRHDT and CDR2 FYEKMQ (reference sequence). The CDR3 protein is CASSPFLAAQETQYF. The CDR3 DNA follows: TGTGCCAGCAGTCCCTTTTTAGCGGCCCAAGAGACCCAGTACTTC.

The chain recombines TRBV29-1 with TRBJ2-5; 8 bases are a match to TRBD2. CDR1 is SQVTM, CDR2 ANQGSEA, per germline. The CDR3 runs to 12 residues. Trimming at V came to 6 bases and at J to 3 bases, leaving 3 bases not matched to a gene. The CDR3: CSVSAGEETQYF. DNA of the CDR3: TGCAGCGTCTCAGCGGGAGAAGAGACCCAGTACTTC.

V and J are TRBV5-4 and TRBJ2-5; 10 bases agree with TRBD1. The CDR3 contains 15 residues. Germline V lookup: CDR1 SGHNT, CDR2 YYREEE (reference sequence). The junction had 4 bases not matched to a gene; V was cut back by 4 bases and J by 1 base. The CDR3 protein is CASSETGGSQETQYF. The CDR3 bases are TGTGCCAGCAGCGAGACAGGGGGCTCCCAAGAGACCCAGTACTTC. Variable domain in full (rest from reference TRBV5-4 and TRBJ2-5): ETGVTQSPTHLIKTRGQQVTLRCSSQSGHNTVSWYQQALGQGPQFIFQYYREEENGRGNFPPRFSGLQFPNYSSELNVNALELDDSALYLCASSETGGSQETQYFGPGTRLLVL.

Here the CDR3 DNA reads TGTGCCATCTCCGGGACAGGGGCGGCCCAAGAGACCCAGTACTTC. This encodes CAISGTGAAQETQYF. The rearrangement uses TRBV10-3 and TRBJ2-5, with 10 bases aligning to TRBD1. This CDR3 contains 15 residues. Germline V lookup: CDR1 ENHRY, CDR2 SYGVKD. The junction had 7 bases not matched to a gene; V was cut back by 8 bases and J by 1 base.

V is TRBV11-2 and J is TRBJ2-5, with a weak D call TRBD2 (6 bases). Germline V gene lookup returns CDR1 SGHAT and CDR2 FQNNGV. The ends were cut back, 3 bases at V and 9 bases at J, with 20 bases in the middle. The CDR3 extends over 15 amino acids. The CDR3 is CASSFNYRAWEAQYF. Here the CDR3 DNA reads TGTGCCAGCAGCTTTAATTACAGAGCCTGGGAGGCCCAGTACTTC.

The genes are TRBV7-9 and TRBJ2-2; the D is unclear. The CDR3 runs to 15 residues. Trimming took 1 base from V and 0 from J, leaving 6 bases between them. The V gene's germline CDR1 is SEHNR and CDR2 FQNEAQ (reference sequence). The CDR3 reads CASSLVVSNTGELFF. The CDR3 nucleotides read TGTGCCAGCAGCTTAGTGGTGTCGAACACCGGGGAGCTGTTTTTT.

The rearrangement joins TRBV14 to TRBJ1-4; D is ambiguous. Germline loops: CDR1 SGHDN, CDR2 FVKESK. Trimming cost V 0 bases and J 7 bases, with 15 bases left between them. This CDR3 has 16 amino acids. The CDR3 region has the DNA TGTGCCAGCAGCCAAGATCCGCGGGGAAGTGGTGAAAAACTGTTTTTT. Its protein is CASSQDPRGSGEKLFF.

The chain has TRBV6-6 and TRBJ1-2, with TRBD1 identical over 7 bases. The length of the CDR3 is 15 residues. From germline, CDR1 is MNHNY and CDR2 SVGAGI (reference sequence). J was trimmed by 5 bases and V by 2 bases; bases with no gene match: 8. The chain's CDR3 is CASSYMTGRNYGYTF. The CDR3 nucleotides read TGTGCCAGCAGTTACATGACAGGGCGAAATTATGGCTACACCTTC.

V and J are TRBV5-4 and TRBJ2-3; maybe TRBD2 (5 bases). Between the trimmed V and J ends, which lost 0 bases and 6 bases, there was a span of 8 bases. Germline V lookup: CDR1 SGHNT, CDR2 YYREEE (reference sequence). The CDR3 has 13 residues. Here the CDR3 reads CASSLVGGDTQYF. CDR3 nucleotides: TGTGCCAGCAGCTTGGTAGGCGGGGATACGCAGTATTTT.

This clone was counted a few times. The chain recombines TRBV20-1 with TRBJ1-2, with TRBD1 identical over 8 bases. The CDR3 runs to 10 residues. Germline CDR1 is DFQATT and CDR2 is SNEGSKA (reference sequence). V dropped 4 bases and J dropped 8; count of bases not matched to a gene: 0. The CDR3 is CSATGGGYTF. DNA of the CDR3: TGCAGTGCTACAGGGGGCGGCTACACCTTC.

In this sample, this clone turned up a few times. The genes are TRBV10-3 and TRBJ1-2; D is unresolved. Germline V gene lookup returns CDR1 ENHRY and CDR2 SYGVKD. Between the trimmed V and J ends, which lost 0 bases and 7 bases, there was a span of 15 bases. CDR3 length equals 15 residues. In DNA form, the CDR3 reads TGTGCCATCAGTGAGTCGGGTTGGGGTACCCGTGGCTACACCTTC. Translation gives CAISESGWGTRGYTF.

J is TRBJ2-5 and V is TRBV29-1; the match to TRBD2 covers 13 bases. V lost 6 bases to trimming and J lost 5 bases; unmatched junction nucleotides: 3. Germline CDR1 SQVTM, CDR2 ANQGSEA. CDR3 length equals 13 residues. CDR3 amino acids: CSVRLAGGETQYF. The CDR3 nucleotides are TGCAGCGTCCGACTAGCGGGAGGTGAGACCCAGTACTTC.

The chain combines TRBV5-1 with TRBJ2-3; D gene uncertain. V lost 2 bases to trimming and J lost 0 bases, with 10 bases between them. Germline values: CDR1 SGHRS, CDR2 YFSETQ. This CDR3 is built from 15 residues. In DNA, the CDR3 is TGCGCCAGCAGCTTAATGACGACTAGCACAGATACGCAGTATTTT. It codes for CASSLMTTSTDTQYF. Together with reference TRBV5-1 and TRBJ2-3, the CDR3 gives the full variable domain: KAGVTQTPRYLIKTRGQQVTLSCSPISGHRSVSWYQQTPGQGLQFLFEYFSETQRNKGNFPGRFSGRQFSNSRSEMNVSTLELGDSALYLCASSLMTTSTDTQYFGPGTRLTVL.

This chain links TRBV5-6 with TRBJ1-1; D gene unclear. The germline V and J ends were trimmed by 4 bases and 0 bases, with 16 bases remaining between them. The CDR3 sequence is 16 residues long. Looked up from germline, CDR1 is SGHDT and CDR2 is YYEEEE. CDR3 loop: CASSPSWGAMNTEAFF. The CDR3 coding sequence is TGTGCCAGCAGCCCCTCTTGGGGAGCAATGAACACTGAAGCTTTCTTT.

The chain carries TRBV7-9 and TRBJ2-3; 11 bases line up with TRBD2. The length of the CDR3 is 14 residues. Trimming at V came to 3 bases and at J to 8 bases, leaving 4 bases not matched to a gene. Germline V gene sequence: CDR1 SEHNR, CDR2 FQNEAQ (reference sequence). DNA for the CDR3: TGTGCCAGCAGCTTCCTAGCGGGAGGTGGTACGCAGTATTTT. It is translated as CASSFLAGGGTQYF.

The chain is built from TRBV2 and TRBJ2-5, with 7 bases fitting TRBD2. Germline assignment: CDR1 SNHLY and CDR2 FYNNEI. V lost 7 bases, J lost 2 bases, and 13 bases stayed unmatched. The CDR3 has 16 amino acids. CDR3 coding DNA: TGTGCCAGCACCCTTTGGGAGGGGTTGGGTCAAGAGACCCAGTACTTC. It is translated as CASTLWEGLGQETQYF.

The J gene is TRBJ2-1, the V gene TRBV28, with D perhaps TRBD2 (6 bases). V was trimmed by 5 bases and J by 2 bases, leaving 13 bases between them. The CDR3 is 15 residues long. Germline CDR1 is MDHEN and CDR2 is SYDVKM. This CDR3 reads CASSQSGPTYNEQFF. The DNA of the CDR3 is TGTGCCAGCAGTCAGAGCGGGCCAACCTACAATGAGCAGTTCTTC.

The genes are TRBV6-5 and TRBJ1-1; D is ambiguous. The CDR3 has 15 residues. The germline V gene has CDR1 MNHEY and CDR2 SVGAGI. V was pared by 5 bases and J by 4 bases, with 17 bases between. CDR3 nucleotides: TGTGCCAGCAGTCTCCGGACCGTTAAGTCCACTGAAGCTTTCTTT. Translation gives CASSLRTVKSTEAFF.

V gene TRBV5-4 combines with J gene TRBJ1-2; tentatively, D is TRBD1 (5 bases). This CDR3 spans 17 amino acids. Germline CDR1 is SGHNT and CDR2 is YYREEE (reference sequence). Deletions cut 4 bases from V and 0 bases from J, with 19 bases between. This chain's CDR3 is CASSPKGGERANYGYTF. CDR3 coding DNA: TGTGCCAGCAGCCCCAAAGGAGGGGAACGGGCTAACTATGGCTACACCTTC.

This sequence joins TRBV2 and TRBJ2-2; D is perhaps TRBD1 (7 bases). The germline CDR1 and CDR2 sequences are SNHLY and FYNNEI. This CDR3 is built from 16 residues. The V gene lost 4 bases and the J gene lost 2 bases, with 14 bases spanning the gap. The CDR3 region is CASSVEGAENTGELFF. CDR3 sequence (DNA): TGTGCCAGCAGTGTGGAGGGGGCAGAAAACACCGGGGAGCTGTTTTTT.

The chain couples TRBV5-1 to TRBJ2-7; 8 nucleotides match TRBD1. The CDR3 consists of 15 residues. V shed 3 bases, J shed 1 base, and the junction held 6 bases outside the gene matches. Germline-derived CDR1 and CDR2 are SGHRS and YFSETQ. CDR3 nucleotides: TGCGCCAGCAGCTCCACCGGACAGGGTTCCTACGAGCAGTACTTC. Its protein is CASSSTGQGSYEQYF.

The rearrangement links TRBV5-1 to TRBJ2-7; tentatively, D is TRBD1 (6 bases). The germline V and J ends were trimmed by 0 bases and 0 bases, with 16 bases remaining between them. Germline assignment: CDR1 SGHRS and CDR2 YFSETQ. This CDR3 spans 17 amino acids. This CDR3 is CASSLDVGAPSSYEQYF. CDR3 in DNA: TGCGCCAGCAGCTTGGACGTGGGGGCCCCCAGCTCCTACGAGCAGTACTTC.